The present TCR beta chain was sequenced within a study of regulatory T cells in long-lasting Graves disease. Regarding time point: newly diagnosed GD, antithyroid drugs for less than 3 months. The authors made the TCR library using RNA they extracted from PBMCs. This clonotype was seen repeatedly, ten times or more. What it binds is unknown. Building of the TCR beta libraries involved iRepertoire HTBI primers and Arm-PCR of CDR3 regions. In TCRdb, the multiplex PCR reads were re-called with MiXCR into one record per CDR3 protein. The sample has 530,000 or so distinct CDR3 sequences, approximately 15% seen once. The study, taken as a whole, reports: There was favoring of TRBV28, TRBJ1-2 and TRBJ2-5 in persistent disease. New patients shared 800 to 1,000 public clonotypes, and persistent patients shared more, with under 3,000.

From germline, CDR1 is SQVTM and CDR2 ANQGSEA. There are 16 residues in the CDR3. Trimming left V 6 bases short and J 1 base short, with 18 bases between. The same specimen was also included in a second study, on T cells in Graves' hyperthyroidism and ophthalmopathy. From that paper: Diagnosing involved the use of clinical symptoms, serum thyroxine and TRAb, thyroid ultrasound and orbital computed tomography.

Source: peripheral blood mononuclear cells (PBMCs), taken at new diagnosis, from a patient treated with antithyroid drugs. The chain couples TRBV29-1 to TRBJ2-2; D possibly matches TRBD1 or TRBD2 (7 bases each). This clonotype was sampled from a man aged 25 to 40 with Graves disease. CDR3 in DNA: TGCAGCGTGGGGGGGTCGAGGACAGGGAACACCGGGGAGCTGTTTTTT. Translated, it gives CSVGGSRTGNTGELFF.